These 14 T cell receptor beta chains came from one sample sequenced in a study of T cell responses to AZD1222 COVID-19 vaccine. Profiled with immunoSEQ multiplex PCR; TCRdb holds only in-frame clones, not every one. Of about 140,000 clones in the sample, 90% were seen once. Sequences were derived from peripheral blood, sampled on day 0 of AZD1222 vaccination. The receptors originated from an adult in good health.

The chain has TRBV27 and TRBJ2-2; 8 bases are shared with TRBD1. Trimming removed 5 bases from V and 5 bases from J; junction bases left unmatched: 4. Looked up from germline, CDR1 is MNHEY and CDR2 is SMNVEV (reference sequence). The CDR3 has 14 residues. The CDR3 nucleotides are TGTGCCAGCAGTCCCAGACAGGGGACCGGGGAGCTGTTTTTT. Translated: CASSPRQGTGELFF.

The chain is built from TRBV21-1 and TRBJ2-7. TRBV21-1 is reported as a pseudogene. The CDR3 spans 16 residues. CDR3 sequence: CASSRDTDLTGHEQYF. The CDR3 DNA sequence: TGTGCCAGCAGCAGAGACACGGACCTCACGGGCCACGAGCAGTACTTC.

The CDR3 region is CASRPGQTVYGYTF. For the CDR3, the DNA is TGTGCCAGCAGGCCGGGACAGACCGTCTATGGCTACACCTTC. The chain carries TRBV27 and TRBJ1-2; 7 nucleotides agree with TRBD1. Trimming removed 6 bases from V and 4 bases from J; junction bases left unmatched: 8. Germline V gene lookup returns CDR1 MNHEY and CDR2 SMNVEV (reference sequence). The CDR3 loop spans 14 amino acids.

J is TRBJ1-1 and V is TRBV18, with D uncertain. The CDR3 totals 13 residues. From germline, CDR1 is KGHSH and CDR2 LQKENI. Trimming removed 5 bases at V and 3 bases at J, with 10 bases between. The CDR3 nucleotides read TGTGCCAGCTCAAAGGGTGTTGACACTGAAGCTTTCTTT. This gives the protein CASSKGVDTEAFF.

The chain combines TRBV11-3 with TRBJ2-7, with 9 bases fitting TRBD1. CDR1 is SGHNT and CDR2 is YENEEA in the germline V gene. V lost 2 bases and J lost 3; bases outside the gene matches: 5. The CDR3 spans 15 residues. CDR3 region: CASSLWTGVLYEQYF. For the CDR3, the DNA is TGTGCCAGCAGCTTATGGACAGGGGTCCTCTACGAGCAGTACTTC.

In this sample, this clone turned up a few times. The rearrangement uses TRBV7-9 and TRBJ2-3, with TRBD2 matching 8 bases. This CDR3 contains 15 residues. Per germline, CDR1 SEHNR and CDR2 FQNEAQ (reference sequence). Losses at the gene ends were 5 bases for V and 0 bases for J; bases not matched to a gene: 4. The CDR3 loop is CASSHGLASTDTQYF. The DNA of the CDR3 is TGTGCCAGCAGCCATGGACTAGCTAGCACAGATACGCAGTATTTT.

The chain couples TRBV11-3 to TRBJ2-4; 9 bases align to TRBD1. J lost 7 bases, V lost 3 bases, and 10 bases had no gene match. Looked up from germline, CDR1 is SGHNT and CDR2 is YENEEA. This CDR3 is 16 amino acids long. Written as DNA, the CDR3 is TGTGCCAGCAGCTTGGGTCACAGGGGGCGAGGGAACATTCAGTACTTC. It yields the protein CASSLGHRGRGNIQYF.

The CDR3 DNA reads as TGCGCCAGCAGCTTGGAATCCCCAGGGGTAGGAGAGACCCAGTACTTC. Translating gives CASSLESPGVGETQYF. The rearrangement links TRBV5-1 to TRBJ2-5; possible D gene TRBD1, 6 bases. V lost 0 bases, J lost 4 bases, and 16 bases lay in between. From germline, CDR1 is SGHRS and CDR2 YFSETQ. This CDR3 region has 16 residues.

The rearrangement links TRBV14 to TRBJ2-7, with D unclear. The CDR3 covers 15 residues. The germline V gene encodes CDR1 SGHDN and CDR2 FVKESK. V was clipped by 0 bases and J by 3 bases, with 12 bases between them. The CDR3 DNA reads TGTGCCAGCAGCCAAGAGCATCGTAGCAGCTACGAGCAGTACTTC. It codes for CASSQEHRSSYEQYF.

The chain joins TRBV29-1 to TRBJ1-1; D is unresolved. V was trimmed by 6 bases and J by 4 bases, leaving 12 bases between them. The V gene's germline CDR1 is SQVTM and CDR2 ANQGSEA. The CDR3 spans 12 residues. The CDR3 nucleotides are TGCAGCGTGGGTATGCAGTCCACTGAAGCTTTCTTT. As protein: CSVGMQSTEAFF.

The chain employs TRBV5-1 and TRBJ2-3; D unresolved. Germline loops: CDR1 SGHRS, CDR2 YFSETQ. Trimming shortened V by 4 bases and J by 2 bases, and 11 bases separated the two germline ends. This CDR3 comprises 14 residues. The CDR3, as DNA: TGCGCCAGCAGCCCTGGACGTTACACAGATACGCAGTATTTT. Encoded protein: CASSPGRYTDTQYF.

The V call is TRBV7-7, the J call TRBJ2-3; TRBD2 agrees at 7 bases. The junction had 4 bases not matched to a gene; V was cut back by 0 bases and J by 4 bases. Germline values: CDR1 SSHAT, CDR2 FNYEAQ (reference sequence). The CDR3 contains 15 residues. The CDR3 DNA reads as TGTGCCAGCAGCTTAGCGGGGGGGGAAGCAGATACGCAGTATTTT. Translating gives CASSLAGGEADTQYF. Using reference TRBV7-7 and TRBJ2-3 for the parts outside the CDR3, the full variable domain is GAGVSQSPRYKVTKRGQDVTLRCDPISSHATLYWYQQALGQGPEFLTYFNYEAQPDKSGLPSDRFSAERPEGSISTLTIQRTEQRDSAMYRCASSLAGGEADTQYFGPGTRLTVL.

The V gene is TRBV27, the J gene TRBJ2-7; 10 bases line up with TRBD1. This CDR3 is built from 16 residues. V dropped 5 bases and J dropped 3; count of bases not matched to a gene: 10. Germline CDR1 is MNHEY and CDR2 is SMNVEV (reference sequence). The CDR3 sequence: CASSPTSTGGGYEQYF. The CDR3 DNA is TGTGCCAGCAGTCCCACCTCGACAGGGGGCGGCTACGAGCAGTACTTC.

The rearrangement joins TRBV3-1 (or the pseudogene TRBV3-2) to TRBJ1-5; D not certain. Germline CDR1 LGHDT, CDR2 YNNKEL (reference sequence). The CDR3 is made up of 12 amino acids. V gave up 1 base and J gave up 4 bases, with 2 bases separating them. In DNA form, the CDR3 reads TGTGCCAGCAGCCAAGTAAATCAGCCCCAGCATTTT. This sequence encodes CASSQVNQPQHF.